This T cell receptor (beta chain) was captured by sequencing in a study of blood T cell repertoires in COVID-19. The wider study: Spain, Italy and the United States supplied samples that represented acute and convalescent COVID-19. The analysed material was cDNA or gDNA that came from T cells, B-cell-depleted T cells, or PBMCs.

Study processing details: Amplification of reference gene primers was used by the study to estimate nucleated cell counts. TCRdb keeps only in-frame clones here, not all; method: immunoSEQ multiplex PCR. The D gene and trimming were derived from the DNA, and the V and J assignments and clone size from that table. The sample contains about 140,000 clones, 70% to 90% of which appear only once. The CDR3 runs 15 residues. Trimming removed 4 bases from V and 2 bases from J, with 15 bases in between. The germline gives CDR1 SGHRS, CDR2 YFSETQ. The sequencing input was peripheral blood. This clonotype was obtained from a human donor with acute or convalescent COVID-19. The donor label of this sample is uncertain. V usage is TRBV5-1 and J usage is TRBJ1-1; no firm D call. CDR3 in amino acids: CASSLSGAGNTEAFF. CDR3 sequence (DNA): TGCGCCAGCAGCCTGTCGGGCGCGGGAAACACTGAAGCTTTCTTT. Using reference TRBV5-1 and TRBJ1-1 for the parts outside the CDR3, the full variable domain is KAGVTQTPRYLIKTRGQQVTLSCSPISGHRSVSWYQQTPGQGLQFLFEYFSETQRNKGNFPGRFSGRQFSNSRSEMNVSTLELGDSALYLCASSLSGAGNTEAFFGQGTRLTVV.